Here is one TCR beta chain with its context. The identical CDR3 is also encoded by other nucleotide sequences in the sample. This specimen comes from a study of shared clonotypes between healthy human individuals. Study-wide background: Every donor yielded three CD4 naive, three CD4 memory, two CD8 naive and one CD8 memory plate.

Data came from immunoSEQ multiplex PCR; TCRdb stores just in-frame clones and leaves some out. Found here are millions of clones, over 85% of them singletons; the top ten hold 0.14%. The CDR3 sequence is 14 residues long. From germline, CDR1 is SGHNT and CDR2 YYREEE (reference sequence). V was pared by 2 bases and J by 4 bases, with 12 bases between. The sample taken for sequencing was naive CD4+ T cells sorted from blood. Subset here: CD45RA+ positively selected. The rearrangement uses TRBV5-4 and TRBJ1-2; D not certain. The sequence derives from a man between 18 and 35 years old in good health. DNA of the CDR3: TGTGCCAGCAGCTTTGATAGGGAGGGCTATGGCTACACCTTC. Encoded protein: CASSFDREGYGYTF.